This T cell receptor beta chain was recovered during a study of cytomegalovirus exposure and HLA in healthy donors (dated by TCRdb to the late 2010s). With respect to the entire study: According to an earlier analysis of 587 of the donors, about 170 million T cells yielded 95 million to 140 million unique TCR beta sequences and roughly 280 Gb of sequence data. The study combined high-throughput TCR immunosequencing, statistical association of individual TCRs with disease status, and machine learning to predict cytomegalovirus infection status. Every repertoire in the discovery cohort had been generated on one and the same sequencing platform. Typing coverage varied by locus: about 620-640 donors for A, B, C, DRB1 and DQB1; approximately 560 for DQA1; around 570 for DPA1; under 490 for DPB1. The study aimed to test whether cataloging public T cell receptors could reveal signatures of past pathogen exposure. Genome-wide SNP genotypes for about 60% of the roughly 670 donors were used in a later genetic analysis, which treated that subset as a discovery cohort. On average, about 200,000 unique TCR beta nucleotide sequences were sequenced per donor among roughly 430 genotyped donors of the cohort, with 15% to 20% of those sequences being non-productive. An earlier analysis of several hundred of the donors used high-throughput TCR beta sequencing to judge whether each TCR beta V gene segment behaved as functional or pseudogenic. About 5 DR-DQ haplotypes were handled as single units for association and clustering, since linkage in the cohort was strong. Class I and class II HLA loci were covered by the typing at four-digit resolution. Along with the approximately 700-subject first cohort, a separate validation cohort of around 110 different subjects was used. The study used immunosequencing to profile the T cell repertoires of hundreds of subjects and linked those repertoires to cytomegalovirus serostatus. Alongside the repertoire data, information on donor age, sex, ethnicity and CMV serostatus was compiled. An early release covering more than 500 HLA-typed donors comprised 250 to 350 gigabases of sequencing data and tens of millions of unique TCR sequences. The genetic ancestry cluster associated with self-reported Caucasian donors included about 81% of the roughly 410 genotyped donors. The later analysis used no new phenotypic data to find candidate immune exposures, relying instead on TCR beta sequences and their occurrence across donors. To study patterns of TCR occurrence, a later analysis re-analyzed previously published TCR beta repertoires from 650 to 750 donors and added high-resolution HLA genotyping. General conclusions and limits of the study: It was suggested by the authors that the approach could potentially be generalized to other disease states and immunological phenotypes. In a later genetic analysis, a missense DCLRE1C variant was associated with V-gene and J-gene trimming of TCR beta chains, and the association was replicated in an independent cohort. Compared with the roughly 670-donor mean, donors in an Asian-associated ancestry cluster had fewer N-insertions in productive TCRs, according to a later genetic analysis. Roughly uniform sequencing depth across donors was assumed in presence/absence analyses, although this assumption may not hold. In this cohort, only TCR beta chains were sequenced, and detectable features were limited by the absence of alpha or paired-chain data. Several of the top co-occurrence clusters appeared to be linked to parvovirus B19, influenza, CMV and Epstein-Barr virus, according to a later analysis. Most TCR sequences were seen in very few donors, while some public TCRs were found in many individuals. Some IMGT-functional V segments, including TRBV6-2 and TRBV6-3, could not be distinguished by the 87-base-pair reads and were therefore excluded. In a later analysis, most CMV-associated TCR beta chains were found to appear HLA-restricted, with HLA associations seemingly driven largely by CMV exposure. A further reported finding was that TCR beta sequences accurately predicted the HLA-A and HLA-B alleles for most subjects in the first cohort. Linkage disequilibrium might explain the correlated functional status among segregating V segments, but an unknown experimental factor could not be ruled out. The only immune exposure information available for the cohort was CMV serostatus. A group of highly shared sequence variants was considered likely to be a technical artifact of the sequencing pipeline. Cytomegalovirus status was reported to be diagnosed by the classifier with high specificity and sensitivity in both the original and validation cohorts. Specific HLA alleles were associated with 15,000 to 20,000 TCR beta sequences at a false discovery rate of 0.05 in a later analysis. When HLA alleles, especially DR and DQ, strongly co-occurred, attributing TCR associations to individual alleles was difficult. The study listed 150 to 200 TCR beta chains as associated with cytomegalovirus. Because HLA typing was missing for some donors at each locus, association tests included only the typed subset. A few of the identified cytomegalovirus-associated TCR beta chains were confirmed in vitro to be specific for cytomegalovirus antigens. Because counts were too low, about 15 rarely observed V segments, including chromosome 9 orphons, were left out of the earlier analysis of 587 of the donors. In an earlier analysis of 587 of the donors, most TCR beta V segments were observed in productive rearrangements about 87% or about 30% of the time, broadly matching IMGT annotations. A later analysis found that TCR association rates varied across HLA loci, with DRB1 alleles showing the most associated TCRs and HLA-C alleles the fewest. In a later analysis, HLA-associated TCR beta chains showed more clonal expansion and lower generation probabilities than non-associated chains that were equally common.

The library was produced with the immunoSEQ multiplex PCR assay. The multiplex PCR relied on a mix of 60 forward primers for TCR Vbeta segments and 13 reverse primers for TCR Jbeta segments. The CDR3 region of rearranged TCR beta genes was amplified from genomic DNA by a multiplex PCR assay. The Illumina HiSeq System was used to sequence the amplified TCR beta libraries as 87-base-pair reads. Per the original workflow: In a later analysis, tens of millions of unique TCR beta chains were counted across the approximately 620 repertoires, and roughly 11 million of these chains were shared by at least two donors. A nearest-neighbor algorithm error-corrected the raw reads and collapsed the reads into unique sequences, merging closely related sequences to remove PCR and sequencing errors. CDR3 sequences were aligned to IMGT reference sequences to assign V, D and J gene segments. For a sequence to be retained, at least a six-nucleotide match to both a V gene segment and a J gene segment was required. Rearrangements were classified as productive when the CDR3 lacked stop codons and remained in frame with V and J, and all other rearrangements were classified as non-productive. Following IMGT convention, CDR3 was defined as the stretch from the second conserved V-encoded cysteine to the conserved J-encoded phenylalanine. The earlier analysis of fewer than 750 of the donors excluded sequences that lacked an unambiguous match to a single V gene segment. An earlier analysis of approximately 590 of the donors classified V segments as functional when productive rearrangements were above 56.7% and as segregating when the standard deviation between donors was above 5%. A statistical classification framework was developed to diagnose cytomegalovirus status using the catalog of TCR beta chain sequences. V and J gene assignment, in a later analysis, came from comparing TCR nucleotide sequences with IMGT/GENE-DB human TR gene sequences. A later analysis assigned CDR3 sequences and most-parsimonious VDJ recombination scenarios with the TCRdist pipeline. In a later analysis, every TCR beta chain was defined by the combination of its CDR3 amino acid sequence and its V-gene family, and reads without a unique V-gene family were dropped. To address suspected cross-contamination and a sequencing artifact, a later analysis removed around 600 highly shared, low-generation-probability nucleotide sequences. In a later analysis, a clonal expansion index was calculated for each public chain from normalized within-repertoire ranks of inferred template counts. A later analysis computed generation probabilities with a VDJ recombination model fitted to out-of-frame rearrangements, and checked the results against IGoR. A later analysis scored TCR-TCR, TCR-HLA and TCR-CMV co-occurrence with hypergeometric tests, applying a repertoire-size bias correction to TCR pairs. In a later analysis, false discovery rates were estimated by permuting HLA or CMV assignments 20 times. A later analysis grouped co-occurring TCRs with DBSCAN, adding TCRdist sequence similarity when clustering within HLA-allele-positive subsets. Repertoires with fewer than 30,000 or more than 120,000 public chains were left out of co-occurrence clustering, as were a handful of repertoires with anomalous nucleotide sharing. In its TCRdb copy, this immuneACCESS table keeps in-frame sequences only and misses some clones. Where compared with another copy, unresolved V genes explain less than half of these, and the others have no known cause. The DNA was the basis for D and trimming; V, J and clone size are from that table. For this sample the table gives 160,000 or so clones, of which roughly 72% were detected only once. In total, the top ten clones hold 0.9% to 1.1% of the sample.

As to this clone: This receptor's antigen is unknown. Per-base qualities were not stored, and no clone one base away is much larger.

The cohort consisted of approximately 670 healthy bone marrow donors. All cohort members were sampled while nominally healthy, although unrecorded immune exposures were likely present. The donor was CMV seronegative and belonged to the group of 350 or so seronegative cohort members. A peripheral blood sample was provided by each donor, and peripheral blood mononuclear cells were used for TCR beta sequencing. Genomic DNA extraction from the blood cell samples was performed with the Qiagen DNeasy Blood Extraction Kit. Trimmed from V: 2 bases; trimmed from J: 0 bases; junction bases lacking a gene match: 4. Taken from the germline V gene, the CDR1 and CDR2 loops are SNHLY and FYNNEI. The CDR3, cysteine through phenylalanine, is 15 amino acids long. Only CDR3 DNA remains: 45 bases, in frame from the first base.

The V gene is TRBV2 and the J gene is TRBJ2-7, with 7 middle bases fitting TRBD2. Sequenced material: PBMCs. This clonotype was sampled from a woman aged 40 to 50 in good health and CMV-seronegative. The CDR3 protein sequence reads: CASSEWGGTSYEQYF. The bases read TGTGCCAGCAGTGAATGGGGGGGGACCTCCTACGAGCAGTACTTC.